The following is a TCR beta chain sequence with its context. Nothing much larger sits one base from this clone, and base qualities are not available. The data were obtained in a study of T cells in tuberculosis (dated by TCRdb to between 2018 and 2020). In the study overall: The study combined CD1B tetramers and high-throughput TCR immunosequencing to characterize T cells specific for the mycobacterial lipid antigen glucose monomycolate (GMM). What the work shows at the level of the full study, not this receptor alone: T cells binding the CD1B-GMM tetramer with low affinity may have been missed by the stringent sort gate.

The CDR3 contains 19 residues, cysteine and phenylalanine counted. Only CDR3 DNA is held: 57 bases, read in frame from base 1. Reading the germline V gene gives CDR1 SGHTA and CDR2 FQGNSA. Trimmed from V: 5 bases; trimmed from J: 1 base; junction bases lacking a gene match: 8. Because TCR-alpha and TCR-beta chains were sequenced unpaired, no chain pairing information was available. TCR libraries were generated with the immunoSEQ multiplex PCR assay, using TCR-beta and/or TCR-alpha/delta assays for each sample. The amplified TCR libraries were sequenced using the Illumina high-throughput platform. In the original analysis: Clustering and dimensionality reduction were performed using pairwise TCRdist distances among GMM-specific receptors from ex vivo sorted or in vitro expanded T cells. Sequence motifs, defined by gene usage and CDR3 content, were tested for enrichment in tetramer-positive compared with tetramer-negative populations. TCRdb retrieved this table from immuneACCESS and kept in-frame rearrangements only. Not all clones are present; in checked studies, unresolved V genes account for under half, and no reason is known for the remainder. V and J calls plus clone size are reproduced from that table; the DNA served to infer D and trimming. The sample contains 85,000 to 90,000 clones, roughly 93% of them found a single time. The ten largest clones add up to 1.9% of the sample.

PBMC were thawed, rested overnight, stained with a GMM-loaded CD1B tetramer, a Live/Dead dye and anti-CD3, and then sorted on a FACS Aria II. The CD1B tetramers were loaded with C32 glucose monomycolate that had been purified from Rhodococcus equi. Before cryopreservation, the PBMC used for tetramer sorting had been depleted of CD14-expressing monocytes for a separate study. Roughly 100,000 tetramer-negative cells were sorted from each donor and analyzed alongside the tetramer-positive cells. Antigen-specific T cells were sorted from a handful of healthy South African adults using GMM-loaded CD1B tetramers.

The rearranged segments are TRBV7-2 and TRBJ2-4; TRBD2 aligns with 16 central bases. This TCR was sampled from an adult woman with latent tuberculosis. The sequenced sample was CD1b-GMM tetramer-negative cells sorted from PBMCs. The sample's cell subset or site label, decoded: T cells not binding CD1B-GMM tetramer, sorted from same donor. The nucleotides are TGTGCCAGCAGCGCGGAGGGACTAGCGGGGGGGCGCGCCAAAAACATTCAGTACTTC. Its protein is CASSAEGLAGGRAKNIQYF. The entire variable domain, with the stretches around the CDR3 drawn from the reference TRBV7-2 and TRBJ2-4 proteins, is GAGVSQSPSNKVTEKGKDVELRCDPISGHTALYWYRQSLGQGLEFLIYFQGNSAPDKSGLPSDRFSAERTGGSVSTLTIQRTQQEDSAVYLCASSAEGLAGGRAKNIQYFGAGTRLSVL.